This TCR beta chain is from a study of early T cells in non-severe SARS-CoV-2 infection. Unique molecular identifier tags were affixed to discrete cDNA molecules. TCRdb recomputed calls from the 5' RACE reads with MiXCR, one row per CDR3 protein. The repertoire holds about 80,000 distinct CDR3 sequences, with 10% to 15% as singletons. This clonotype was seen many times. The clonotype comes from an adult who was a healthcare worker with PCR-confirmed SARS-CoV-2 infection or an uninfected control (not recorded which). Material: whole blood.

The CDR3 protein is CASSAEGTSGANVLTF. The CDR3 DNA is TGTGCCAGCAGTGCGGAAGGGACCTCTGGGGCCAACGTCCTGACTTTC. The genes are TRBV6-4 and TRBJ2-6, with D perhaps matching TRBD1 or TRBD2 (5 bases each). V lost 4 bases to trimming and J lost 0 bases, with 10 bases between them. Germline V gives CDR1 MRHNA, CDR2 SNTAGT. CDR3 length: 16 residues.